These 11 T cell receptor beta chains were sequenced from one sample in a study of T cells in localized non-small cell lung cancer. Profiled with immunoSEQ multiplex PCR; TCRdb holds only in-frame clones, not every one. The sample shows 25,000 to 30,000 clones, about four fifths of them seen only once. This specimen consisted of peripheral blood mononuclear cells, obtained before any cancer treatment. These receptors were taken from a man between 40 and 70 years old with stage III lung adenocarcinoma.

The J gene is TRBJ2-7, the V gene TRBV11-2; D perhaps matches TRBD2 (5 bases). V was shortened by 5 bases and J by 6 bases, with 17 bases between the two germline ends. The CDR3 is made up of 14 amino acids. The germline CDR1 and CDR2 sequences are SGHAT and FQNNGV. The chain's CDR3 is CASSLLLGSGEQYF. The DNA of the CDR3 is TGTGCCAGCAGCCTCCTCTTGGGGAGTGGCGAGCAGTACTTC. Full variable domain (missing parts from reference TRBV11-2 and TRBJ2-7): EAGVAQSPRYKIIEKRQSVAFWCNPISGHATLYWYQQILGQGPKLLIQFQNNGVVDDSQLPKDRFSAERLKGVDSTLKIQPAKLEDSAVYLCASSLLLGSGEQYFGPGTRLTVT.

CDR3: CASSLSRGIAEAFF. For the CDR3, the DNA is TGCGCCAGCAGCTTGTCCAGGGGTATTGCTGAAGCTTTCTTT. V gene TRBV5-1 combines with J gene TRBJ1-1; D is possibly TRBD1 (6 bases). Germline-derived CDR1 and CDR2 are SGHRS and YFSETQ. V shed 1 base and J shed 6 bases, with 13 bases lying between them. CDR3 length: 14 residues.

The genes are TRBV15 and TRBJ1-1; D gene unclear. Germline loops: CDR1 LNHNV, CDR2 YYDKDF (reference sequence). V lost 0 bases to trimming and J lost 5 bases, with 13 bases between them. This CDR3 contains 15 residues. CDR3 sequence reads: CATSRDLGSRTEAFF. CDR3 in DNA: TGTGCCACCAGCAGAGATCTAGGTAGTAGAACTGAAGCTTTCTTT.

The genes are TRBV30 and TRBJ2-7; D remains unclear. The CDR3 extends over 14 amino acids. Trimming removed 4 bases at V and 5 bases at J, with 18 bases between. Germline lookup yields CDR1 GTSNPN and CDR2 SVGIG (reference sequence). CDR3 amino acids: CAWTPGPNTHEQYF. The CDR3 region has the DNA TGTGCCTGGACCCCCGGACCTAATACCCACGAGCAGTACTTC.

The V and J genes are TRBV29-1 and TRBJ1-4; TRBD1 agrees at 7 bases. The ends lost 7 bases at V and 8 bases at J; junction bases unmatched: 7. Germline assignment: CDR1 SQVTM and CDR2 ANQGSEA. The CDR3 contains 12 residues. The CDR3 reads CSAGQVGEKLFF. The CDR3 nucleotides are TGCAGCGCTGGACAGGTCGGGGAAAAACTGTTTTTT.

The chain links TRBV20-1 to TRBJ1-2; D is unresolved. The CDR3 totals 11 residues. Germline V gene sequence: CDR1 DFQATT, CDR2 SNEGSKA (reference sequence). As DNA, the CDR3 is TGCAGGGTCGAATCTAACTATGGCTACACCTTC. Protein: CRVESNYGYTF.

The chain combines TRBV6-1 with TRBJ1-1; no clear D. V was shortened by 7 bases and J by 5 bases, with 14 bases between the two germline ends. The germline V gene encodes CDR1 MNHNS and CDR2 SASEGT. This CDR3 region has 13 residues. CDR3 in amino acids: CASNQAPETEAFF. The CDR3 DNA reads TGTGCCAGCAATCAGGCCCCTGAGACTGAAGCTTTCTTT.

This clone was seen just once. CDR3 sequence: CASSPTGTGDSDTQYF. CDR3 DNA sequence: TGTGCCAGCAGTCCCACCGGGACAGGGGACTCAGATACGCAGTATTTT. The chain uses TRBV28 and TRBJ2-3, with TRBD1 matching 10 bases. The CDR3 sequence is 16 residues long. CDR1 is MDHEN and CDR2 is SYDVKM in the germline V gene. V gave up 5 bases and J gave up 4 bases; unmatched junction bases: 9.

CDR3 region: CASSYQMGVDYGYTF. In nucleotides, the CDR3 is TGTGCCAGCAGCTATCAGATGGGGGTCGACTATGGCTACACCTTC. J is TRBJ1-2 and V is TRBV28; a weak D match, TRBD1 (5 bases). Trimming took off 6 bases at V and 3 bases at J, with 17 bases between the two ends. This CDR3 has 15 residues. Germline CDR1 is MDHEN and CDR2 is SYDVKM.

The chain carries TRBV18 and TRBJ1-2; D is uncertain. V shed 3 bases and J shed 6 bases, with 14 bases lying between them. Germline-derived CDR1 and CDR2 are KGHSH and LQKENI. The CDR3 length is 14 residues. CDR3 sequence (DNA): TGTGCCAGCTCACCGGCCCCAGCGTTCAATGGCTACACCTTC. Translating it yields CASSPAPAFNGYTF.

This clone was observed once. This chain connects TRBV15 to TRBJ2-1; D call uncertain. The germline gives CDR1 LNHNV, CDR2 YYDKDF (reference sequence). This CDR3 comprises 13 residues. Deletions cut 5 bases from V and 4 bases from J, with 9 bases between. The CDR3 nucleotides are TGTGCCACCAGCGACCAGCGTTACAATGAGCAGTTCTTC. Translated, it gives CATSDQRYNEQFF.